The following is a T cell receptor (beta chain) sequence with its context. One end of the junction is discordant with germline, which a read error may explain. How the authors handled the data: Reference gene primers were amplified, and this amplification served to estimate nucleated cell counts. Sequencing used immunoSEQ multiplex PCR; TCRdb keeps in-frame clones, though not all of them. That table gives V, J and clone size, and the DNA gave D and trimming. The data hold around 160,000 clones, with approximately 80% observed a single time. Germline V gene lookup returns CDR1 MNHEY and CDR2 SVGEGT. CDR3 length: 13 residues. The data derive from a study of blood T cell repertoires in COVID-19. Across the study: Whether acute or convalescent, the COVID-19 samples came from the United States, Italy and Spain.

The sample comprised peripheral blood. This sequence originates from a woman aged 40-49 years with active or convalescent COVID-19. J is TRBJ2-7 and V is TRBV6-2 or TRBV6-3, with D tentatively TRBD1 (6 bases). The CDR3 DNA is TGTGCCAGCAGTTACTCGGGGGCGACCGAGGAGTACTTC. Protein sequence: CASSYSGATEEYF.